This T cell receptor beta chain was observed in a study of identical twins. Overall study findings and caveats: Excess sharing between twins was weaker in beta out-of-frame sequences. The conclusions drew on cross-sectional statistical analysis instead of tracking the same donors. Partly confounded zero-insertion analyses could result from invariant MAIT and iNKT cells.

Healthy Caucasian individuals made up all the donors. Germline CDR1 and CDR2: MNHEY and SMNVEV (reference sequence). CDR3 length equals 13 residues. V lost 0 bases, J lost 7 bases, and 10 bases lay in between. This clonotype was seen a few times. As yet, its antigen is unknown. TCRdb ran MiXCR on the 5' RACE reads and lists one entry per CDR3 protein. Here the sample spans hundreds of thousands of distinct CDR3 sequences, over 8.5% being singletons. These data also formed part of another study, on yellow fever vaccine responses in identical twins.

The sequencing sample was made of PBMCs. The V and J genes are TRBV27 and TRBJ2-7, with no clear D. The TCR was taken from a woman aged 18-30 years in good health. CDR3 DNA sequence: TGTGCCAGCAGTTTATCCCAAGTTAGTGAGCAGTACTTC. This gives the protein CASSLSQVSEQYF.